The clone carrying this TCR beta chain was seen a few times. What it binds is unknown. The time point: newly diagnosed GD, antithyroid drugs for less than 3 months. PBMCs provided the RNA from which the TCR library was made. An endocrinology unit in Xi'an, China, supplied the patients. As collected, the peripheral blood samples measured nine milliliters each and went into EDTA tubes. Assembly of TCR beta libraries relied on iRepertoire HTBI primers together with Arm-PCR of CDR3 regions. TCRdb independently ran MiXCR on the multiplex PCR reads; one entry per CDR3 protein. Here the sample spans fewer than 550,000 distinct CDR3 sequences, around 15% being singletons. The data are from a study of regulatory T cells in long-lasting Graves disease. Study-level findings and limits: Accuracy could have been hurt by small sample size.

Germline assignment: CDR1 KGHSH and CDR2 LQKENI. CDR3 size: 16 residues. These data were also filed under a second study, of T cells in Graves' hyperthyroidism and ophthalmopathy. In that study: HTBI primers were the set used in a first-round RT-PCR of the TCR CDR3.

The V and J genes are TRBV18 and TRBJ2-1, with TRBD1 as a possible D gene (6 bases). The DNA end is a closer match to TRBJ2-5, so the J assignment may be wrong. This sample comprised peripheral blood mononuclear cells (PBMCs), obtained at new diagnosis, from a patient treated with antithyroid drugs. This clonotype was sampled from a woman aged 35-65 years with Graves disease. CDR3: CASSRGNLGGQETQYF. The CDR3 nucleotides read TGTGCCAGCTCAAGGGGGAATCTTGGAGGACAAGAGACCCAGTACTTC.